These T cell receptor beta chains were read from a single sample in a study of cytomegalovirus exposure and HLA in healthy donors. This table comes from immunoSEQ multiplex PCR, and its TCRdb copy is limited to in-frame clones, with some not included. The table records 250,000 to 350,000 clones, around 90% of them present only once. Sequenced material: PBMCs. The receptor set was obtained from a young woman in good health and CMV-seropositive. The CDR3 runs from the conserved cysteine through the conserved F or W. The D gene is left open where the match is weak. Size is omitted from some rows. Given values are once, few, many or a class for expanded clones.

V gene: TRBV7-2; D gene: -; clone size: -; CDR3 length: 14; J gene: TRBJ2-3; CDR3 protein: CASSLQGGADTQYF; CDR3 DNA: TGTGCCAGCAGCCTACAAGGGGGGGCAGATACGCAGTATTTT
V gene: TRBV6-5; D gene: TRBD2; clone size: -; CDR3 length: 15; J gene: TRBJ2-2; CDR3 protein: CATGETSGRTGELFF; CDR3 DNA: TGTGCCACCGGGGAGACTAGCGGGAGAACCGGGGAGCTGTTTTTT
V gene: TRBV28; D gene: -; clone size: -; CDR3 length: 14; J gene: TRBJ1-2; CDR3 protein: CASSPSPGNYGYTF; CDR3 DNA: TGTGCCAGCAGTCCCTCGCCGGGAAACTATGGCTACACCTTC
V gene: TRBV30; D gene: -; clone size: once; CDR3 length: 11; J gene: TRBJ1-2; CDR3 protein: CAWEGHYGYTF; CDR3 DNA: TGTGCCTGGGAGGGCCACTATGGCTACACCTTC
V gene: TRBV29-1; D gene: TRBD1; clone size: -; CDR3 length: 14; J gene: TRBJ2-1; CDR3 protein: CSADGQGVYNEQFF; CDR3 DNA: TGCAGCGCGGATGGGCAGGGGGTATACAATGAGCAGTTCTTC
V gene: TRBV28; D gene: TRBD2; clone size: -; CDR3 length: 17; J gene: TRBJ2-2; CDR3 protein: CASSLYTSGGADGELFF; CDR3 DNA: TGTGCCAGCAGTCTCTACACTAGCGGGGGGGCGGACGGGGAGCTGTTTTTT
V gene: TRBV13; D gene: TRBD1; clone size: -; CDR3 length: 15; J gene: TRBJ2-7; CDR3 protein: CASSLEGASIDEQYF; CDR3 DNA: TGTGCCAGCAGCTTAGAGGGGGCGTCAATTGACGAGCAGTACTTC
V gene: TRBV5-1; D gene: -; clone size: -; CDR3 length: 14; J gene: TRBJ1-4; CDR3 protein: CASSVTQAREKLFF; CDR3 DNA: TGCGCCAGCAGCGTAACACAGGCGCGTGAAAAACTGTTTTTT
V gene: TRBV7-9; D gene: -; clone size: -; CDR3 length: 15; J gene: TRBJ2-2; CDR3 protein: CASSRAGSGTGELFF; CDR3 DNA: TGTGCCAGCAGCCGGGCGGGGAGTGGCACCGGGGAGCTGTTTTTT
V gene: TRBV7-2; D gene: TRBD2; clone size: -; CDR3 length: 19; J gene: TRBJ2-7; CDR3 protein: CASSPGSGLAGGNLREQYF; CDR3 DNA: TGTGCCAGCAGCCCCGGATCGGGACTAGCGGGGGGGAATCTACGGGAGCAGTACTTC
V gene: TRBV18; D gene: TRBD1; clone size: once; CDR3 length: 16; J gene: TRBJ2-7; CDR3 protein: CASSQGTGTSSYEQYF; CDR3 DNA: TGTGCCAGCTCACAAGGGACAGGGACCAGCTCCTACGAGCAGTACTTC
V gene: TRBV7-6; D gene: TRBD2; clone size: -; CDR3 length: 15; J gene: TRBJ2-7; CDR3 protein: CASSLYASGGTEQYF; CDR3 DNA: TGTGCCAGCAGCTTATACGCTAGCGGGGGCACGGAGCAGTACTTC
V gene: TRBV28; D gene: TRBD1; clone size: -; CDR3 length: 15; J gene: TRBJ1-6; CDR3 protein: CASSFRQGAGSPLHF; CDR3 DNA: TGTGCCAGCAGTTTCCGCCAGGGGGCAGGTTCACCCCTCCACTTT
V gene: TRBV21-1; D gene: -; clone size: few; CDR3 length: 10; J gene: TRBJ1-1; CDR3 protein: CATRGTEAFF; CDR3 DNA: TGTGCCACTCGAGGGACTGAAGCTTTCTTT
V gene: TRBV11-2; D gene: TRBD2; clone size: -; CDR3 length: 17; J gene: TRBJ2-1; CDR3 protein: CASSFPQMRGGYNEQFF; CDR3 DNA: TGTGCCAGCAGCTTTCCCCAGATGCGGGGGGGCTACAATGAGCAGTTCTTC
V gene: TRBV14; D gene: TRBD1; clone size: -; CDR3 length: 18; J gene: TRBJ2-3; CDR3 protein: CASSQDLPTGGNTDTQYF; CDR3 DNA: TGTGCCAGCAGCCAAGATCTGCCGACAGGGGGCAACACAGATACGCAGTATTTT
V gene: TRBV4-1; D gene: -; clone size: -; CDR3 length: 15; J gene: TRBJ1-5; CDR3 protein: CASSQDPGFDQPQHF; CDR3 DNA: TGCGCCAGCAGCCAAGATCCAGGGTTTGATCAGCCCCAGCATTTT
V gene: TRBV27; D gene: TRBD1; clone size: -; CDR3 length: 16; J gene: TRBJ2-1; CDR3 protein: CASSTGRDSKYNEQFF; CDR3 DNA: TGTGCCAGCAGTACCGGCCGGGACAGCAAATACAATGAGCAGTTCTTC
V gene: TRBV10-3; D gene: TRBD1; clone size: -; CDR3 length: 14; J gene: TRBJ2-7; CDR3 protein: CAISRTGVDYEQYF; CDR3 DNA: TGTGCCATCTCCCGGACAGGGGTCGACTACGAGCAGTACTTC
V gene: TRBV6-4; D gene: -; clone size: -; CDR3 length: 14; J gene: TRBJ2-3; CDR3 protein: CASSDSGEADTQYF; CDR3 DNA: TGTGCCAGCAGTGATTCGGGAGAAGCAGATACGCAGTATTTT
V gene: TRBV6-1; D gene: -; clone size: once; CDR3 length: 12; J gene: TRBJ1-2; CDR3 protein: CASSLDSYGYTF; CDR3 DNA: TGTGCCAGCAGTTTGGACAGCTATGGCTACACCTTC
V gene: TRBV2; D gene: TRBD1; clone size: -; CDR3 length: 15; J gene: TRBJ2-2; CDR3 protein: CASSGQGASTGELFF; CDR3 DNA: TGTGCCAGCAGTGGACAGGGGGCGTCCACCGGGGAGCTGTTTTTT
V gene: TRBV28; D gene: -; clone size: -; CDR3 length: 13; J gene: TRBJ1-1; CDR3 protein: CASSQRGISWAFF; CDR3 DNA: TGTGCCAGCAGTCAGCGGGGGATCAGTTGGGCTTTCTTT
V gene: TRBV4-2; D gene: TRBD2; clone size: -; CDR3 length: 16; J gene: TRBJ2-1; CDR3 protein: CASSQDWASGYNEQFF; CDR3 DNA: TGTGCCAGCAGCCAAGATTGGGCTAGCGGGTACAATGAGCAGTTCTTC
V gene: TRBV7-6; D gene: -; clone size: -; CDR3 length: 14; J gene: TRBJ2-5; CDR3 protein: CASSLAGNQETQYF; CDR3 DNA: TGTGCCAGCAGCTTAGCGGGGAATCAAGAGACCCAGTACTTC
V gene: TRBV27; D gene: -; clone size: -; CDR3 length: 14; J gene: TRBJ1-2; CDR3 protein: CASAEPRSNYGYTF; CDR3 DNA: TGTGCCAGCGCCGAACCCAGGTCTAACTATGGCTACACCTTC
V gene: TRBV5-1; D gene: -; clone size: -; CDR3 length: 11; J gene: TRBJ1-1; CDR3 protein: CASSENTEAFF; CDR3 DNA: TGCGCCAGCAGCGAGAACACTGAAGCTTTCTTT
V gene: TRBV9; D gene: -; clone size: -; CDR3 length: 16; J gene: TRBJ2-7; CDR3 protein: CASSPKAASASYEQYF; CDR3 DNA: TGTGCCAGCAGCCCGAAGGCGGCTAGCGCCTCCTACGAGCAGTACTTC
V gene: TRBV5-6; D gene: -; clone size: -; CDR3 length: 14; J gene: TRBJ1-5; CDR3 protein: CASSYGDDNQPQHF; CDR3 DNA: TGTGCCAGCAGTTATGGGGACGACAATCAGCCCCAGCATTTT
V gene: TRBV11-2; D gene: -; clone size: -; CDR3 length: 13; J gene: TRBJ2-4; CDR3 protein: CASSPLTKNIQYF; CDR3 DNA: TGTGCCAGCAGCCCCCTCACCAAAAACATTCAGTACTTC
V gene: TRBV4-1; D gene: -; clone size: -; CDR3 length: 14; J gene: TRBJ1-1; CDR3 protein: CASSQDRLNTEAFF; CDR3 DNA: TGCGCCAGCAGCCAAGATCGATTGAACACTGAAGCTTTCTTT
V gene: TRBV13; D gene: TRBD1; clone size: -; CDR3 length: 15; J gene: TRBJ2-7; CDR3 protein: CASSKDRGITYEQYF; CDR3 DNA: TGTGCCAGCAGTAAAGACAGGGGGATTACCTACGAGCAGTACTTC
V gene: TRBV9; D gene: -; clone size: -; CDR3 length: 16; J gene: TRBJ2-3; CDR3 protein: CASSGRAGTPGDTQYF; CDR3 DNA: TGTGCCAGCAGCGGACGGGCCGGGACTCCAGGGGATACGCAGTATTTT
V gene: TRBV28; D gene: TRBD1; clone size: -; CDR3 length: 14; J gene: TRBJ1-1; CDR3 protein: CASSLSRGQTEAFF; CDR3 DNA: TGTGCCAGCAGTTTATCCAGGGGGCAGACTGAAGCTTTCTTT
V gene: TRBV4-3; D gene: -; clone size: -; CDR3 length: 16; J gene: TRBJ1-4; CDR3 protein: CASSQAPGDRGEKLFF; CDR3 DNA: TGCGCCAGCAGCCAAGCCCCAGGGGATCGGGGTGAAAAACTGTTTTTT
V gene: TRBV5-1; D gene: TRBD1; clone size: -; CDR3 length: 14; J gene: TRBJ1-5; CDR3 protein: CASSPGSGGLPQHF; CDR3 DNA: TGCGCCAGCAGCCCGGGGTCAGGGGGCCTGCCCCAGCATTTT
V gene: TRBV23-1; D gene: TRBD1; clone size: -; CDR3 length: 14; J gene: TRBJ2-1; CDR3 protein: CASSQKQGADEQFF; CDR3 DNA: TGCGCCAGCAGTCAAAAACAGGGGGCTGATGAGCAGTTCTTC
V gene: TRBV10-3; D gene: -; clone size: -; CDR3 length: 14; J gene: TRBJ2-1; CDR3 protein: CAISDPGINNEQFF; CDR3 DNA: TGTGCCATCAGTGATCCGGGGATCAACAATGAGCAGTTCTTC
V gene: TRBV4-1; D gene: -; clone size: -; CDR3 length: 15; J gene: TRBJ2-2; CDR3 protein: CASSQVLGNTGELFF; CDR3 DNA: TGCGCCAGCAGCCAAGTTTTGGGAAACACCGGGGAGCTGTTTTTT
V gene: TRBV27; D gene: TRBD1; clone size: -; CDR3 length: 14; J gene: TRBJ1-2; CDR3 protein: CASSLRDRGSGYTF; CDR3 DNA: TGTGCCAGCAGTTTAAGGGACAGGGGTTCTGGCTACACCTTC
V gene: TRBV7-3; D gene: TRBD2; clone size: -; CDR3 length: 20; J gene: TRBJ2-1; CDR3 protein: CASSQWTSGRASGSYNEQFF; CDR3 DNA: TGTGCCAGCAGCCAATGGACTAGCGGGAGGGCCTCGGGGTCCTACAATGAGCAGTTCTTC